This TCR beta chain was captured in a study of T cell changes during pregnancy in multiple sclerosis. This CDR3 has 14 residues. V was shortened by 7 bases and J by 3 bases, with 12 bases between the two germline ends. Looked up from germline, CDR1 is MNHNS and CDR2 is SASEGT. Profiling relied on immunoSEQ multiplex PCR, and the TCRdb table lists in-frame clones only, not all of them. Here the sample spans about 20,000 clones, roughly 84% being singletons. This clonotype was obtained from a female donor with multiple sclerosis, enrolled in a pregnancy study. This chain joins TRBV6-1 and TRBJ2-2; a possible D gene is TRBD1 (6 bases). This material consisted of CD8+ T cells from peripheral blood mononuclear cells, taken after pregnancy. DNA of the CDR3: TGTGCCAGCACCGGGGCAGGGGACACCGGGGAGCTGTTTTTT. As protein: CASTGAGDTGELFF.